The 22 T cell receptor beta chains presented below share a single source sample, sequenced in a study of blood T cell repertoires in COVID-19. Assay used: immunoSEQ multiplex PCR; TCRdb lists only in-frame clones, some missing. The data contain roughly 69,000 clones, roughly 80% of them singletons. Sequencing was done on a sample of PBMCs or T cells enriched from blood (not recorded which). The receptors stem from a middle-aged woman with acute COVID-19.

The genes are TRBV7-2 and TRBJ2-3; 8 bases line up with TRBD1. The germline V gene encodes CDR1 SGHTA and CDR2 FQGNSA. The CDR3 is 13 amino acids. Germline trimming cut 4 bases from V and 9 bases from J; bases unmatched to any gene: 6. As DNA, the CDR3 is TGTGCCAGCAGCTCCGATCGACAGGGGACGCAGTATTTT. This translates into CASSSDRQGTQYF. The complete variable domain, with remaining parts taken from reference TRBV7-2 and TRBJ2-3, reads GAGVSQSPSNKVTEKGKDVELRCDPISGHTALYWYRQSLGQGLEFLIYFQGNSAPDKSGLPSDRFSAERTGGSVSTLTIQRTQQEDSAVYLCASSSDRQGTQYFGPGTRLTVL.

The gene calls are TRBV3-1 (or the pseudogene TRBV3-2) and TRBJ1-6; a possible D gene is TRBD1 (5 bases). The CDR3 length is 14 residues. Trimming stripped 5 bases from V and 9 bases from J, with 14 bases between. The V gene's germline CDR1 is LGHDT and CDR2 YNNKEL (reference sequence). DNA of the CDR3: TGTGCCAGCAGCTCCACCCAGGGTTCTTCACCCCTCCACTTT. It yields the protein CASSSTQGSSPLHF.

The chain combines TRBV28 with TRBJ1-1, with 7 bases that match TRBD1. Per the germline V gene, CDR1 is MDHEN and CDR2 is SYDVKM. The CDR3 runs to 13 residues. V lost 10 bases, J lost 1 base, and 6 bases stayed unmatched. The CDR3 spells CAIRGTANTEAFF. CDR3 bases: TGTGCCATCAGAGGGACAGCGAACACTGAAGCTTTCTTT.

Details on this clone: In the same sample, other DNA sequences code for this CDR3. The gene calls are TRBV19 and TRBJ1-1; 10 nucleotides agree with TRBD1. Unmatched junction bases numbered 1, after V lost 5 bases and J lost 1 base. Per the germline V gene, CDR1 is LNHDA and CDR2 is SQIVND (reference sequence). The CDR3 length is 14 residues. The CDR3 DNA reads TGTGCCAGTAGTCGACAGGGGGCGAACACTGAAGCTTTCTTT. It is translated as CASSRQGANTEAFF.

CDR3 region: CATSNPVRGYNEQFF. The CDR3 nucleotides are TGTGCCACCAGCAATCCCGTTAGGGGTTACAATGAGCAGTTCTTC. This sequence joins TRBV15 and TRBJ2-1, with D possibly matching TRBD1 (5 bases). V lost 4 bases to trimming and J lost 4 bases, with 14 bases between them. The CDR3 extends over 15 amino acids. Germline values: CDR1 LNHNV, CDR2 YYDKDF (reference sequence).

The chain carries TRBV7-9 and TRBJ2-3, with D hard to call. The V and J ends lost 0 bases and 6 bases respectively, with 7 bases between them. Germline CDR1 reads SEHNR; CDR2 reads FQNEAQ (reference sequence). The CDR3 runs 13 residues. CDR3 nucleotide sequence: TGTGCCAGCAGCTTAGCCACAGAGGATACGCAGTATTTT. It codes for CASSLATEDTQYF.

J is TRBJ2-7 and V is TRBV7-9, with 7 bases that match TRBD1. The V and J ends lost 1 base and 3 bases, in that order; junction bases with no gene match: 6. Germline-derived CDR1 and CDR2 are SEHNR and FQNEAQ (reference sequence). CDR3 length equals 15 residues. CDR3 in amino acids: CASSLGTGSHYEQYF. The CDR3 nucleotides are TGTGCCAGCAGCTTAGGGACAGGATCCCACTACGAGCAGTACTTC.

The V and J genes are TRBV2 and TRBJ2-7, with D unresolved. The CDR3 runs 13 residues. In germline, CDR1 is SNHLY, CDR2 FYNNEI. V was shortened by 7 bases and J by 5 bases, with 15 bases between the two germline ends. CDR3 DNA: TGTGCCAGCACACAAGACACAGCCGACGAGCAGTACTTC. Its translation is CASTQDTADEQYF.

In its sample, this clone was seen once. The chain combines TRBV11-2 with TRBJ2-5; no reliable D call. V was clipped by 6 bases and J by 5 bases, with 16 bases between them. Germline V gene lookup returns CDR1 SGHAT and CDR2 FQNNGV. The CDR3 has 14 amino acids. The CDR3 DNA follows: TGTGCCAGCAGTGACGTCAGAGGTGGGGAGACCCAGTACTTC. Amino acid sequence: CASSDVRGGETQYF.

The V gene is TRBV3-1 (or the pseudogene TRBV3-2), the J gene TRBJ1-5; a weak D match, TRBD1 (6 bases). The CDR3 has 15 residues. Germline V lookup: CDR1 LGHDT, CDR2 YNNKEL (reference sequence). V lost 1 base and J lost 4, with 11 bases in between. The CDR3 DNA follows: TGTGCCAGCAGCCAAGGGACAGAAGTTAATCAGCCCCAGCATTTT. Translating it yields CASSQGTEVNQPQHF.

The chain employs TRBV4-2 and TRBJ2-7; D perhaps matches TRBD1 (5 bases). Germline V gives CDR1 LGHNA, CDR2 YNFKEQ. The CDR3 runs to 15 residues. V was shortened by 1 base and J by 0 bases, with 10 bases between the two germline ends. The CDR3 is CASSQARQFSYEQYF. CDR3 DNA: TGTGCCAGCAGCCAAGCCAGACAGTTCTCCTACGAGCAGTACTTC.

The chain links TRBV9 to TRBJ2-7, with 9 bases matching TRBD2. V gave up 3 bases and J gave up 6 bases; unmatched junction bases: 7. The CDR3 covers 14 residues. Germline CDR1 and CDR2: SGDLS and YYNGEE. The CDR3 spells CASSASGTSPEQYF. Written as DNA, the CDR3 is TGTGCCAGCAGCGCCTCCGGGACTAGCCCCGAGCAGTACTTC. The full variable domain, in which reference TRBV9 and TRBJ2-7 provide the parts outside the CDR3, is DSGVTQTPKHLITATGQRVTLRCSPRSGDLSVYWYQQSLDQGLQFLIQYYNGEERAKGNILERFSAQQFPDLHSELNLSSLELGDSALYFCASSASGTSPEQYFGPGTRLTVT.

The CDR3 DNA follows: TGTGCCAGCAGTGACTCGACAGGGGCTTATGGAAACACCATATATTTT. Translation: CASSDSTGAYGNTIYF. The genes are TRBV2 and TRBJ1-3; 8 nucleotides align to TRBD1. The junction had 7 bases not matched to a gene; V was cut back by 3 bases and J by 3 bases. CDR1 and CDR2 from the germline V gene are SNHLY and FYNNEI. The CDR3 sequence is 16 residues long.

The chain couples TRBV19 to TRBJ1-1; D might be TRBD1 (6 bases). Trimming cost V 6 bases and J 6 bases, with 8 bases left between them. The CDR3 length is 11 residues. Germline V gene data show CDR1 as LNHDA and CDR2 as SQIVND (reference sequence). The CDR3 region is CASRQGPEAFF. The CDR3 DNA is TGTGCCAGTAGACAGGGACCTGAAGCTTTCTTT.

The chain is built from TRBV7-9 and TRBJ1-1; TRBD1 matches 8 bases. With 4 bases clipped from V and 4 bases from J, the junction kept 8 bases outside the gene matches. CDR1 is SEHNR, CDR2 FQNEAQ, per germline (reference sequence). This CDR3 is 15 amino acids long. CDR3 protein: CASSSSMTGATEAFF. In nucleotides, the CDR3 is TGTGCCAGCAGCTCCTCCATGACAGGGGCCACTGAAGCTTTCTTT.

The gene calls are TRBV6-5 and TRBJ2-7; D uncertain. Germline CDR1 is MNHEY and CDR2 is SVGAGI. CDR3 size: 15 residues. Trimming took off 5 bases at V and 11 bases at J, with 25 bases between the two ends. The CDR3 region is CASSPFGQEATTKYF. CDR3 nucleotide sequence: TGTGCCAGCAGTCCCTTTGGCCAAGAGGCCACTACTAAGTACTTC.

This clone is a singleton in its sample. This chain links TRBV14 with TRBJ2-1; 11 bases are a match to TRBD2. V gave up 1 base and J gave up 8 bases; unmatched junction bases: 7. CDR1 and CDR2 (germline): SGHDN, FVKESK. The CDR3 spans 16 residues. The CDR3 region has the DNA TGTGCCAGCAGCCAAGGCCCCCTAGCGGGAGGAGATGAGCAGTTCTTC. Translation: CASSQGPLAGGDEQFF.

The V gene is TRBV6-1, the J gene TRBJ2-5; D is undetermined. Germline loops: CDR1 MNHNS, CDR2 SASEGT. This CDR3 has 15 residues. The V gene lost 2 bases and the J gene lost 2 bases, with 12 bases spanning the gap. CDR3 residues: CASSEFYGEQETQYF. CDR3 sequence (DNA): TGTGCCAGCAGTGAATTTTACGGAGAACAAGAGACCCAGTACTTC.

The CDR3 bases are TGCGCCAGCATGGTTGGACAAAATCAGCCCCAGCATTTT. Translating gives CASMVGQNQPQHF. The rearrangement links TRBV10-1 to TRBJ1-5; a weak D match, TRBD1 (5 bases). Germline V gene sequence: CDR1 WNHNN, CDR2 SYGVQD (reference sequence). This CDR3 region has 13 residues. V lost 7 bases to trimming and J lost 4 bases, with 11 bases between them.

The rearrangement uses TRBV25-1 and TRBJ2-3, with D tentatively TRBD2 (5 bases). Trimming cost V 0 bases and J 0 bases, with 7 bases left between them. The CDR3 is made up of 15 amino acids. Germline lookup yields CDR1 MGHDK and CDR2 SYGVNS. The CDR3 region has the DNA TGTGCCAGCAGTGAATATAGCGATAGCACAGATACGCAGTATTTT. Amino acid sequence: CASSEYSDSTDTQYF.

The chain combines TRBV6-1 with TRBJ2-7; possible D gene TRBD1, 7 bases. Germline V gene sequence: CDR1 MNHNS, CDR2 SASEGT. Trimming removed 2 bases from V and 3 bases from J, with 14 bases in between. The CDR3 is 15 amino acids. The CDR3 is CASSETAGGNYEQYV. In nucleotides, the CDR3 is TGTGCCAGCAGTGAAACGGCAGGGGGGAACTACGAGCAGTACGTC.

CDR3 in DNA: TGCGCCACCTCCTTTTTGGGGGGTGAAGCTTTCTTT. Amino acids: CATSFLGGEAFF. The chain combines TRBV5-1 with TRBJ1-1; D might be TRBD1 (5 bases). CDR3 length: 12 residues. The V end was cut by 9 bases, the J end by 7 bases, with 16 bases between. The germline CDR1 and CDR2 sequences are SGHRS and YFSETQ.